This entry lists 8 T cell receptor beta chains sequenced from one sample in a study of CD8 T cells in Susac syndrome. RNA amounts of about 0.5 to 1 ug underwent reverse transcription with random hexamers. MiXCR was run by TCRdb on the immunoSEQ multiplex PCR reads, yielding one entry per CDR3 protein. In the table there are under 200,000 distinct CDR3 sequences, 85% to 95% of which are singletons. The sample taken for sequencing was CD4+ T cells from PBMCs. The source of these receptors is a human donor with Susac syndrome.

This chain links TRBV18 with TRBJ1-1; a possible D gene is TRBD1 (5 bases). The CDR3 is made up of 14 amino acids. Germline-derived CDR1 and CDR2 are KGHSH and LQKENI. The V end lost 3 bases, the J end lost 2 bases, and 10 bases lay between the germline ends. CDR3 sequence reads: CASSPRVANTEAFF. The CDR3 coding sequence is TGTGCCAGCTCACCCAGGGTGGCCAACACTGAAGCTTTCTTT.

The chain has TRBV9 and TRBJ1-2; D not certain. The CDR3 loop spans 13 amino acids. Germline loops: CDR1 SGDLS, CDR2 YYNGEE. V was clipped by 2 bases and J by 0 bases, with 5 bases between them. The CDR3 nucleotides are TGTGCCAGCAGCGTGGCTACTAACTATGGCTACACCTTC. It encodes CASSVATNYGYTF.

The rearrangement links TRBV29-1 to TRBJ1-2; 7 positions agree with TRBD1. This CDR3 contains 15 residues. Germline values: CDR1 SQVTM, CDR2 ANQGSEA. Germline trimming cut 1 base from V and 3 bases from J; bases unmatched to any gene: 8. CDR3 region: CSVEARGGGDYGYTF. The CDR3 coding sequence is TGCAGCGTTGAAGCGCGGGGAGGGGGCGACTATGGCTACACCTTC.

This chain connects TRBV7-3 to TRBJ2-1; TRBD2 agrees at 12 bases. The V gene's germline CDR1 is SGHTA and CDR2 FQGTGA. The ends lost 5 bases at V and 4 bases at J; junction bases unmatched: 6. This CDR3 comprises 16 residues. As DNA, the CDR3 is TGTGCCAGCAGCCCGCCGGGACTAGCGGGTTACAATGAGCAGTTCTTC. Translation: CASSPPGLAGYNEQFF.

The chain recombines TRBV11-2 with TRBJ2-7; 7 bases align to TRBD1. CDR3 size: 14 residues. The trim removed 6 bases at V and 1 base at J, leaving 6 bases unmatched. CDR1 and CDR2 from the germline V gene are SGHAT and FQNNGV. CDR3 amino acids: CASRGQLDSYEQYF. The CDR3 DNA is TGTGCCAGCAGGGGACAGTTAGATTCCTACGAGCAGTACTTC.

V gene TRBV20-1 combines with J gene TRBJ2-1; 13 bases agree with TRBD2. Germline V gives CDR1 DFQATT, CDR2 SNEGSKA (reference sequence). V lost 6 bases, J lost 6 bases, and 5 bases stayed unmatched. The CDR3 loop spans 14 amino acids. Here the CDR3 DNA reads TGCAGTGCCCCGGGACTAGCGGGGATCAATGAGCAGTTCTTC. It codes for CSAPGLAGINEQFF.

CDR3 amino acids: CASSPKGKSPLHF. The CDR3 nucleotides are TGTGCCAGCAGCCCCAAAGGGAAATCACCCCTCCACTTT. The chain links TRBV12-3 or TRBV12-4 to TRBJ1-6, with unresolved D. There are 13 residues in the CDR3. Trimming removed 6 bases from V and 10 bases from J, with 13 bases in between.

The CDR3 DNA follows: TGTGCCACCTCTAGACAGGGATATGAAAAACTGTTTTTT. As protein: CATSRQGYEKLFF. The rearrangement uses TRBV15 and TRBJ1-4, with 7 bases fitting TRBD1. The CDR3 has 13 residues. Germline V gives CDR1 LNHNV, CDR2 YYDKDF (reference sequence). Germline trimming cut 8 bases from V and 6 bases from J; bases unmatched to any gene: 6.